This T cell receptor beta chain was observed in a study of blood T cells in healthy people across ages. Germline V gives CDR1 SGHRS, CDR2 YFSETQ. There are 13 residues in the CDR3. Trimming pared 4 bases from V and 2 bases from J, leaving 8 bases between. The use of a sample-barcoded 5' primer and a J-beta primer mix characterized a second PCR of roughly 7 to 11 cycles. In TCRdb, the 5' RACE reads were re-called with MiXCR into one record per CDR3 protein. Among approximately 730,000 distinct CDR3 sequences listed, about 53% were seen once. Input material: blood. The TCR originated in a man older than 75 in good health. The V and J genes are TRBV5-1 and TRBJ2-3; D perhaps matches TRBD1 (5 bases). The CDR3 region is CASSPDNTDTQYF. The CDR3 nucleotides read TGCGCCAGCAGCCCGGACAACACAGATACGCAGTATTTT.